Listed below are T cell receptor beta chains from one sample, sequenced in a study of regulatory T cells in long-lasting Graves disease. TCRdb fed the multiplex PCR reads into MiXCR, producing one record per CDR3 protein. The sample shows some 490,000 distinct CDR3 sequences, about 12% of them seen only once. These data were also reused for a study on T cells in Graves' hyperthyroidism and ophthalmopathy.

Material: peripheral blood mononuclear cells (PBMCs), obtained at new diagnosis, from a patient treated with antithyroid drugs. The receptor set was obtained from a woman in her twenties or thirties with Graves disease. The CDR3 runs from the conserved cysteine through the conserved F or W. D genes are given only for firm matches. A row's size may be missing; if present it is once, few, many or a size class.

CDR3aa: CASSPVGDEQYF; CDR3nt: TGTGCCAGCAGCCCTGTCGGAGACGAGCAGTACTTC; abundance: many; v_gene: TRBV6-1; d_gene: .; j_gene: TRBJ2-7
CDR3aa: CASSFGVSGSPDTQYF; CDR3nt: TGTGCCAGCAGTTTTGGGGTTAGCGGGAGCCCAGATACGCAGTATTTT; abundance: many; v_gene: TRBV12-3/TRBV12-4; d_gene: TRBD2; j_gene: TRBJ2-3
CDR3aa: CAWSPRDRGWNTEAFF; CDR3nt: TGTGCCTGGAGTCCCCGGGACAGGGGCTGGAACACTGAAGCTTTCTTT; abundance: .; v_gene: TRBV30; d_gene: TRBD1; j_gene: TRBJ1-1
CDR3aa: CASRPNSGRAVETQYF; CDR3nt: TGTGCCAGCAGACCCAATAGCGGGAGGGCCGTAGAGACCCAGTACTTC; abundance: many; v_gene: TRBV6-1; d_gene: TRBD2; j_gene: TRBJ2-5
CDR3aa: CASSHSGTGSGTEAFF; CDR3nt: TGCGCCAGCAGCCATTCGGGGACCGGGAGCGGCACTGAAGCTTTCTTT; abundance: .; v_gene: TRBV4-1; d_gene: .; j_gene: TRBJ1-1
CDR3aa: CASSEIAGLYNEQFF; CDR3nt: TGTGCCAGCAGTGAGATAGCGGGACTCTACAATGAGCAGTTCTTC; abundance: many; v_gene: TRBV2; d_gene: TRBD2; j_gene: TRBJ2-1
CDR3aa: CASSASTGTGRESYTF; CDR3nt: TGTGCCAGCAGCGCGAGCACCGGGACAGGGAGGGAGAGCTACACCTTC; abundance: .; v_gene: TRBV9; d_gene: TRBD1; j_gene: TRBJ1-2
CDR3aa: CASSQDMGGDIQYF; CDR3nt: TGCGCCAGCAGCCAAGATATGGGAGGTGACATTCAGTACTTC; abundance: .; v_gene: TRBV4-3; d_gene: .; j_gene: TRBJ2-4
CDR3aa: CATSRRQGVMREQYF; CDR3nt: TGTGCCACCAGCAGACGACAGGGCGTGATGAGAGAGCAGTACTTC; abundance: many; v_gene: TRBV15; d_gene: TRBD1; j_gene: TRBJ2-7
CDR3aa: CASSSSRTGGQPQHF; CDR3nt: TGTGCCAGCAGTTCCTCCCGGACAGGGGGGCAGCCCCAGCATTTT; abundance: .; v_gene: TRBV6-2/TRBV6-3; d_gene: TRBD1; j_gene: TRBJ1-5
CDR3aa: CASSFGQGVVMFF; CDR3nt: TGTGCCAGCAGCTTCGGACAGGGAGTGGTAATGTTCTTC; abundance: many; v_gene: TRBV11-2; d_gene: TRBD1; j_gene: TRBJ2-1
CDR3aa: CASTAGTAYGYTF; CDR3nt: TGTGCCAGCACCGCCGGGACAGCCTATGGCTACACCTTC; abundance: .; v_gene: TRBV6-1; d_gene: TRBD1; j_gene: TRBJ1-2
CDR3aa: CASSQKGGPGGALNTEAFF; CDR3nt: TGTGCCAGCAGCCAAAAGGGTGGGCCCGGGGGCGCGTTGAACACTGAAGCTTTCTTT; abundance: many; v_gene: TRBV3-1; d_gene: .; j_gene: TRBJ1-1
CDR3aa: CASLQGMGTEAFF; CDR3nt: TGTGCCAGCTTACAGGGGATGGGCACTGAAGCTTTCTTT; abundance: many; v_gene: TRBV18; d_gene: TRBD1; j_gene: TRBJ1-1
CDR3aa: CASSLGGYPGGDTQYF; CDR3nt: TGTGCCAGCAGTTTGGGTGGCTACCCCGGGGGAGATACGCAGTATTTT; abundance: many; v_gene: TRBV12-3/TRBV12-4; d_gene: .; j_gene: TRBJ2-3
CDR3aa: CASSIGGGPNTEAFF; CDR3nt: TGTGCCAGTAGTATAGGGGGAGGGCCGAACACTGAAGCTTTCTTT; abundance: many; v_gene: TRBV19; d_gene: .; j_gene: TRBJ1-1
CDR3aa: CASSLGQGRLYEQYF; CDR3nt: TGTGCCAGCAGCTTAGGACAGGGAAGATTATACGAGCAGTACTTC; abundance: many; v_gene: TRBV7-8; d_gene: TRBD1; j_gene: TRBJ2-7
CDR3aa: CASSESGVVEKLFF; CDR3nt: TGTGCCAGCAGCGAGTCAGGGGTGGTTGAAAAACTGTTTTTT; abundance: many; v_gene: TRBV11-2; d_gene: .; j_gene: TRBJ1-4
CDR3aa: CASSYLTGPKNIQYF; CDR3nt: TGTGCCAGCAGTTACCTCACAGGGCCCAAAAACATTCAGTACTTC; abundance: few; v_gene: TRBV6-5; d_gene: .; j_gene: TRBJ2-4
CDR3aa: CASIRATAHSSYNEQFF; CDR3nt: TGTGCCAGCATCAGGGCCACGGCCCATAGCTCCTACAATGAGCAGTTCTTC; abundance: many; v_gene: TRBV6-1; d_gene: .; j_gene: TRBJ2-1
CDR3aa: CASSLGGAELYGYTF; CDR3nt: TGTGCCAGCAGCTTAGGCGGGGCCGAGCTCTATGGCTACACCTTC; abundance: many; v_gene: TRBV7-9; d_gene: .; j_gene: TRBJ1-2
CDR3aa: CSVVPWTKTGRHTGDGYTF; CDR3nt: TGCAGCGTTGTTCCGTGGACCAAAACCGGGCGACACACAGGGGATGGCTACACCTTC; abundance: many; v_gene: TRBV29-1; d_gene: TRBD1; j_gene: TRBJ1-2
CDR3aa: CASSQQSSYNSPLHF; CDR3nt: TGTGCCAGCAGCCAACAGAGCTCCTATAATTCACCCCTCCACTTT; abundance: many; v_gene: TRBV3-1; d_gene: .; j_gene: TRBJ1-6
CDR3aa: CASSLDWGWGYTF; CDR3nt: TGTGCCAGCAGCCTGGACTGGGGCTGGGGCTACACCTTC; abundance: many; v_gene: TRBV11-2; d_gene: .; j_gene: TRBJ1-2
CDR3aa: CASTPRDREETQYF; CDR3nt: TGTGCCAGCACTCCCCGGGACAGGGAAGAGACCCAGTACTTC; abundance: few; v_gene: TRBV12-3/TRBV12-4; d_gene: TRBD1; j_gene: TRBJ2-5
CDR3aa: CASSSLRGNYGYTF; CDR3nt: TGTGCCAGCAGCTCTTTGAGGGGTAACTATGGCTACACCTTC; abundance: many; v_gene: TRBV11-2; d_gene: .; j_gene: TRBJ1-2
CDR3aa: CASSFRGTVYGYTF; CDR3nt: TGTGCCAGCAGTTTCCGGGGTACTGTATATGGCTACACCTTC; abundance: many; v_gene: TRBV28; d_gene: .; j_gene: TRBJ1-2
CDR3aa: CSALSANRGGVNQPQHF; CDR3nt: TGCAGTGCTCTTTCCGCCAACAGGGGCGGTGTCAATCAGCCCCAGCATTTT; abundance: few; v_gene: TRBV20-1; d_gene: TRBD1; j_gene: TRBJ1-5
CDR3aa: CASSFRLQGHEQYF; CDR3nt: TGTGCCAGCAGTTTCCGCTTACAGGGACACGAGCAGTACTTC; abundance: .; v_gene: TRBV12-3/TRBV12-4; d_gene: .; j_gene: TRBJ2-7
CDR3aa: CASSPQAGEVTGELFF; CDR3nt: TGCGCCAGCAGCCCTCAAGCAGGAGAGGTCACCGGGGAGCTGTTTTTT; abundance: .; v_gene: TRBV5-1; d_gene: .; j_gene: TRBJ2-2
CDR3aa: CASSLTGSGRIPYNEQFF; CDR3nt: TGTGCCAGCAGCCTCACGGGGAGCGGGAGGATCCCTTACAATGAGCAGTTCTTC; abundance: .; v_gene: TRBV6-1; d_gene: TRBD2; j_gene: TRBJ2-1
CDR3aa: CASSEGLMYYGYTF; CDR3nt: TGTGCCAGCAGTGAAGGACTCATGTACTATGGCTACACCTTC; abundance: many; v_gene: TRBV6-1; d_gene: .; j_gene: TRBJ1-2
CDR3aa: CASSPLVRGSKNIQYF; CDR3nt: TGTGCCAGCTCACCACTGGTCAGGGGATCCAAAAACATTCAGTACTTC; abundance: few; v_gene: TRBV18; d_gene: .; j_gene: TRBJ2-4
CDR3aa: CSAPIPLASNEQFF; CDR3nt: TGCAGTGCGCCCATTCCACTCGCTTCCAATGAGCAGTTCTTC; abundance: many; v_gene: TRBV20-1; d_gene: .; j_gene: TRBJ2-1
CDR3aa: CASSWTSGRKEQFF; CDR3nt: TGTGCCAGCAGCTGGACTAGCGGGAGGAAGGAGCAGTTCTTC; abundance: many; v_gene: TRBV7-2; d_gene: TRBD2; j_gene: TRBJ2-1
CDR3aa: CASSAYSNYGYTF; CDR3nt: TGTGCCAGCAGTGCGTATTCTAACTATGGCTACACCTTC; abundance: .; v_gene: TRBV6-1; d_gene: .; j_gene: TRBJ1-2
CDR3aa: CASSPSGRVTGELFF; CDR3nt: TGTGCCAGCAGTCCTAGCGGGAGGGTTACCGGGGAGCTGTTTTTT; abundance: many; v_gene: TRBV12-3/TRBV12-4; d_gene: TRBD2; j_gene: TRBJ2-2
CDR3aa: CASSLSYLGPLRRGYTF; CDR3nt: TGTGCCAGCAGTTTATCGTATTTAGGACCCTTACGCCGTGGCTACACCTTC; abundance: many; v_gene: TRBV27; d_gene: .; j_gene: TRBJ1-2
CDR3aa: CASSLTTGSTEAFF; CDR3nt: TGCGCCAGCAGCTTGACGACAGGGAGTACTGAAGCTTTCTTT; abundance: many; v_gene: TRBV5-1; d_gene: TRBD1; j_gene: TRBJ1-1
CDR3aa: CASSSANLQFF; CDR3nt: TGTGCCAGCAGCTCCGCTAACTTGCAGTTCTTC; abundance: few; v_gene: TRBV9; d_gene: .; j_gene: TRBJ2-1
CDR3aa: CASSLFSGGWDEQFF; CDR3nt: TGTGCCAGCAGTTTATTTAGCGGGGGGTGGGATGAGCAGTTCTTC; abundance: many; v_gene: TRBV28; d_gene: TRBD2; j_gene: TRBJ2-1
CDR3aa: CASSRTGLHRTDTQYF; CDR3nt: TGTGCCAGCAGCCGTACGGGACTTCATCGTACAGATACGCAGTATTTT; abundance: .; v_gene: TRBV3-1; d_gene: .; j_gene: TRBJ2-3
CDR3aa: CATSGSGGRSYEQYF; CDR3nt: TGTGCCACCAGCGGATCAGGGGGAAGATCCTACGAACAGTACTTC; abundance: .; v_gene: TRBV15; d_gene: TRBD1; j_gene: TRBJ2-7
CDR3aa: CASSFRTINRGNEQFF; CDR3nt: TGTGCCAGCAGTTTCCGAACAATAAACAGGGGCAATGAGCAGTTCTTC; abundance: .; v_gene: TRBV27; d_gene: TRBD1; j_gene: TRBJ2-1
CDR3aa: CASSLDPWTGNTEAFF; CDR3nt: TGTGCCAGCAGCTTAGATCCGTGGACAGGAAACACTGAAGCTTTCTTT; abundance: many; v_gene: TRBV11-3; d_gene: TRBD1; j_gene: TRBJ1-1
CDR3aa: CAWSVVSVKEAFF; CDR3nt: TGTGCCTGGAGTGTTGTCTCCGTCAAAGAAGCTTTCTTT; abundance: many; v_gene: TRBV30; d_gene: .; j_gene: TRBJ1-1
CDR3aa: CSARGNTDTQYF; CDR3nt: TGCAGTGCTAGAGGCAACACAGATACGCAGTATTTT; abundance: .; v_gene: TRBV20-1; d_gene: .; j_gene: TRBJ2-3
CDR3aa: CASSFGLAHGFYEQCF; CDR3nt: TGTGCCAGCAGTTTTGGACTAGCTCATGGGTTTTACGAGCAGTGCTTC; abundance: .; v_gene: TRBV27; d_gene: TRBD2; j_gene: TRBJ2-7